This T cell receptor beta chain was found in a study of T cell responses to AZD1222 COVID-19 vaccine. Comments on this clone: Its antigen is unidentified.

Produced via immunoSEQ multiplex PCR; TCRdb's table is partial and in-frame only. The table records tens of thousands of clones, 85% to 90% of them present only once. Findings and limits, study-wide: Samples come after the peak T cell response, not at day 14.

Germline V gives CDR1 SGDLS, CDR2 YYNGEE. This CDR3 is 19 amino acids long. V shed 3 bases, J shed 0 bases, and the junction held 5 bases outside the gene matches. This TCR was sampled from an adult in good health. The chain joins TRBV9 to TRBJ2-2; 16 nucleotides match TRBD2. The material was peripheral blood, obtained on day 0 of AZD1222 vaccination. CDR3 in DNA: TGTGCCAGCAGCGCCGGCGGGACTAGCGGGGGGGCGAACACCGGGGAGCTGTTTTTT. Translation: CASSAGGTSGGANTGELFF.